This is a list of T cell receptor beta chains from one sample in a study of regulatory T cells in long-lasting Graves disease. TCRdb recomputed calls from the multiplex PCR reads with MiXCR, one row per CDR3 protein. In the table there are 350,000 to 450,000 distinct CDR3 sequences, about 16% of which are singletons. These data also formed part of another study, on T cells in Graves' hyperthyroidism and ophthalmopathy.

The sequences come from peripheral blood mononuclear cells (PBMCs), collected at new diagnosis, from a patient treated with antithyroid drugs. The receptor source for this set is a woman in her 30s with Graves disease. Both conserved end residues are part of each CDR3. Fields, in order: CDR3 DNA, CDR3 protein, D gene, J gene, clone size, V gene. D genes are given only for firm matches. Clone size, where shown, is once, few, many, or a class for clones that have expanded.

TGTGCCACCAGTGAACCCGGACTAGCGGGAGAATTGTATACGCAGTATTTT CATSEPGLAGELYTQYF TRBD2 TRBJ2-3 few TRBV24-1
TGTGCCAGCAGTTCCTGGGAGGGGGAGCGGGGTAGCGGGAACCAAGAGACCCAGTACTTC CASSSWEGERGSGNQETQYF TRBD2 TRBJ2-5 many TRBV12-3/TRBV12-4
TGTGCCAGCTGGGGACAGGGGAGCTACAATGAGCAGTTCTTC CASWGQGSYNEQFF TRBD1 TRBJ2-1 many TRBV2
TGTGCCAGCAGCGTCGGGGACAGGGACTACGAGCAGTACTTC CASSVGDRDYEQYF TRBD1 TRBJ2-7 few TRBV9
TGTGCCAGCTCACCAGTCGTCACCGAACTTCTCTCTGGAAGCACCATATATTTT CASSPVVTELLSGSTIYF - TRBJ1-3 once TRBV18
TGTGCCAGCAGCTTCCCCCCATCTGGGGCCAACGTCCTGACTTTC CASSFPPSGANVLTF - TRBJ2-6 - TRBV5-4
TGTGCCAGCAGCTCTAAAACAGGGGGGTCACTGATGGATACGCAGTATTTT CASSSKTGGSLMDTQYF TRBD1 TRBJ2-3 many TRBV11-2
TGTGCCAGCAGTTACTCGAAGAGTGTCTACGAGCAGTACTTC CASSYSKSVYEQYF - TRBJ2-7 - TRBV6-4
TGCGCCAGCAGCTGGGGACCTACGGGGGGCAATCAGCCCCAGCATTTT CASSWGPTGGNQPQHF - TRBJ1-5 few TRBV5-1
TGTGCCAGCCGCCCTGATTTTAAGTCGACAGATACGCAGTATTTT CASRPDFKSTDTQYF - TRBJ2-3 - TRBV12-3/TRBV12-4
TGTGCCAGCAGCCTAACAGGGGCAGGACAAGAGACCCAGTACTTC CASSLTGAGQETQYF TRBD1 TRBJ2-5 few TRBV3-1
TGTGCCAGTAGTAGTCCGAGGGGGCACGGGGAGACCCAGTACTTC CASSSPRGHGETQYF TRBD1 TRBJ2-5 - TRBV19
TGCGCCAGCAGCGCCTATAGGGGCGACACTGAAGCTTTCTTT CASSAYRGDTEAFF - TRBJ1-1 few TRBV5-1
TGCAGTGCTAGAGTTGTAACAGGGTGGTTTGAGCGGGAGCTGTTTTTT CSARVVTGWFERELFF - TRBJ2-2 once TRBV20-1
TGTGCCTCACAGGGTCCAGCCGGGGAGCTGTTTTTT CASQGPAGELFF - TRBJ2-2 few TRBV2
TGCGCCAGCAGCCCTATGCGACCCTCCTCCTACGAGCAGTACTTC CASSPMRPSSYEQYF - TRBJ2-7 many TRBV5-1
TGTGCCAGCAGTGAAGATGGGGGATCAGGAGATACGCAGTATTTT CASSEDGGSGDTQYF - TRBJ2-3 many TRBV6-2/TRBV6-3
TGCAGCGTCGCGACAGGGAATGGCTACACCTTC CSVATGNGYTF TRBD1 TRBJ1-2 many TRBV29-1
TGTGCCTGGAGTGTACTAGCCGTTAGCACAGATACGCAGTATTTT CAWSVLAVSTDTQYF - TRBJ2-3 many TRBV30
TGCGCCAGCAGCTTGGCCGTGGCTAACCAAGAGACCCAGTACTTC CASSLAVANQETQYF - TRBJ2-5 many TRBV5-1
TGTGCCTGGAGTGACCCTAACCGAGGAAACACCATATATTTT CAWSDPNRGNTIYF - TRBJ1-3 - TRBV30
TGTGCCAGCAGCCAAGCGTTACTAGCGGGAGGACTCGACGAGCAGTACTTC CASSQALLAGGLDEQYF TRBD2 TRBJ2-7 many TRBV3-1
TGCGCCAGCAGCTTAGCGACCCTTTACAATGAGCAGTTCTTC CASSLATLYNEQFF - TRBJ2-1 many TRBV5-1
TGTGCCAGTAGTATAACGACTAGCGGGAACTACGAGCAGTACTTC CASSITTSGNYEQYF TRBD2 TRBJ2-7 few TRBV19
TGTGCCAGCTACTACCAACGTTGGGGCGAGACTGAAGCTTTCTTT CASYYQRWGETEAFF - TRBJ1-1 many TRBV7-8
TGCAGTGCTTGGGGACTAGCGGGCTACGAGCAGTACTTC CSAWGLAGYEQYF TRBD2 TRBJ2-7 - TRBV20-1
TGTGCCAGCAGTTCGAACAGGGGATTATACAATGAGCAGTTCTTC CASSSNRGLYNEQFF TRBD1 TRBJ2-1 few TRBV28
TGCAGCGTGGCCGACAGGGACAGCGGAAAACTGTTTTTT CSVADRDSGKLFF TRBD1 TRBJ1-4 few TRBV29-1
TGTGCCAGCATGGTGGGGCGGGAGCAGTACTTC CASMVGREQYF - TRBJ2-7 many TRBV7-9
TGCAGCGTGCAGTTGCCGACAGATGAAAAACTGTTTTTT CSVQLPTDEKLFF - TRBJ1-4 few TRBV29-1
TGCAGCGTCGAAAGGGGGAGAGGCTCCTACAATGAGCAGTTCTTC CSVERGRGSYNEQFF - TRBJ2-1 many TRBV29-1
TGTGCCAGCAGTGAGGGACTAACGAACACTGAAGCTTTCTTT CASSEGLTNTEAFF - TRBJ1-1 - TRBV5-6
TGTGCCAGCAACCGACTTAGCGGGAGTTCCTACAATGAGCAGTTCTTC CASNRLSGSSYNEQFF TRBD2 TRBJ2-1 - TRBV2
TGCAGTGCAAAGCGGGAGCACGGCACAGATACGCAGTATTTT CSAKREHGTDTQYF TRBD2 TRBJ2-3 many TRBV20-1
TGTGCCACCAGCAGAGATCGGACGGACTGGACGCTGGACAATGAGCAGTTCTTC CATSRDRTDWTLDNEQFF - TRBJ2-1 many TRBV15
TGCAGCGTTGAACTGGGACAGGGGGGAGATACGCAGTATTTT CSVELGQGGDTQYF TRBD1 TRBJ2-3 - TRBV29-1
TGTGCCATCAGTTCTAGCGGGACGAGCTCCTACAATGAGCAGTTCTTC CAISSSGTSSYNEQFF TRBD2 TRBJ2-1 many TRBV10-3
TGCGCCAGCAGCCCACAGGGGCTGGGTGGGAACACTGAAGCTTTCTTT CASSPQGLGGNTEAFF TRBD1 TRBJ1-1 few TRBV5-1
TGTGCCTGGAGTGGAGGACAGGGTGACCAGCCCCAGCATTTT CAWSGGQGDQPQHF TRBD1 TRBJ1-5 many TRBV30
TGTGCCAGCAGTTTGGTGACAGGGAGAGGCAATGAGCAGTTCTTC CASSLVTGRGNEQFF TRBD1 TRBJ2-1 medium-sized TRBV28
TGTGCCAGCAGCTTAGGAGGCGGGAGGGCCGGTGAGCAGTACTTC CASSLGGGRAGEQYF TRBD2 TRBJ2-7 many TRBV13
TGTGCCATCCTGGGGGCATTGGGCACTGAAGCTTTCTTT CAILGALGTEAFF - TRBJ1-1 many TRBV10-3
TGTGCCAGCAGTTTGACTAGCGGGAGCGCCTACGAGCAGTACTTC CASSLTSGSAYEQYF TRBD2 TRBJ2-7 many TRBV12-3/TRBV12-4
TGCAGCGCCACACAGACTGAAGCTTTCTTT CSATQTEAFF - TRBJ1-1 many TRBV29-1
TGCAGTGCTTTACAGGGGAGCCAGCCCCAGCATTTT CSALQGSQPQHF TRBD1 TRBJ1-5 many TRBV20-1
TGCAGCGTTCGGCTAGCGGGAGTAGAGACCCAGTACTTC CSVRLAGVETQYF TRBD2 TRBJ2-5 many TRBV29-1